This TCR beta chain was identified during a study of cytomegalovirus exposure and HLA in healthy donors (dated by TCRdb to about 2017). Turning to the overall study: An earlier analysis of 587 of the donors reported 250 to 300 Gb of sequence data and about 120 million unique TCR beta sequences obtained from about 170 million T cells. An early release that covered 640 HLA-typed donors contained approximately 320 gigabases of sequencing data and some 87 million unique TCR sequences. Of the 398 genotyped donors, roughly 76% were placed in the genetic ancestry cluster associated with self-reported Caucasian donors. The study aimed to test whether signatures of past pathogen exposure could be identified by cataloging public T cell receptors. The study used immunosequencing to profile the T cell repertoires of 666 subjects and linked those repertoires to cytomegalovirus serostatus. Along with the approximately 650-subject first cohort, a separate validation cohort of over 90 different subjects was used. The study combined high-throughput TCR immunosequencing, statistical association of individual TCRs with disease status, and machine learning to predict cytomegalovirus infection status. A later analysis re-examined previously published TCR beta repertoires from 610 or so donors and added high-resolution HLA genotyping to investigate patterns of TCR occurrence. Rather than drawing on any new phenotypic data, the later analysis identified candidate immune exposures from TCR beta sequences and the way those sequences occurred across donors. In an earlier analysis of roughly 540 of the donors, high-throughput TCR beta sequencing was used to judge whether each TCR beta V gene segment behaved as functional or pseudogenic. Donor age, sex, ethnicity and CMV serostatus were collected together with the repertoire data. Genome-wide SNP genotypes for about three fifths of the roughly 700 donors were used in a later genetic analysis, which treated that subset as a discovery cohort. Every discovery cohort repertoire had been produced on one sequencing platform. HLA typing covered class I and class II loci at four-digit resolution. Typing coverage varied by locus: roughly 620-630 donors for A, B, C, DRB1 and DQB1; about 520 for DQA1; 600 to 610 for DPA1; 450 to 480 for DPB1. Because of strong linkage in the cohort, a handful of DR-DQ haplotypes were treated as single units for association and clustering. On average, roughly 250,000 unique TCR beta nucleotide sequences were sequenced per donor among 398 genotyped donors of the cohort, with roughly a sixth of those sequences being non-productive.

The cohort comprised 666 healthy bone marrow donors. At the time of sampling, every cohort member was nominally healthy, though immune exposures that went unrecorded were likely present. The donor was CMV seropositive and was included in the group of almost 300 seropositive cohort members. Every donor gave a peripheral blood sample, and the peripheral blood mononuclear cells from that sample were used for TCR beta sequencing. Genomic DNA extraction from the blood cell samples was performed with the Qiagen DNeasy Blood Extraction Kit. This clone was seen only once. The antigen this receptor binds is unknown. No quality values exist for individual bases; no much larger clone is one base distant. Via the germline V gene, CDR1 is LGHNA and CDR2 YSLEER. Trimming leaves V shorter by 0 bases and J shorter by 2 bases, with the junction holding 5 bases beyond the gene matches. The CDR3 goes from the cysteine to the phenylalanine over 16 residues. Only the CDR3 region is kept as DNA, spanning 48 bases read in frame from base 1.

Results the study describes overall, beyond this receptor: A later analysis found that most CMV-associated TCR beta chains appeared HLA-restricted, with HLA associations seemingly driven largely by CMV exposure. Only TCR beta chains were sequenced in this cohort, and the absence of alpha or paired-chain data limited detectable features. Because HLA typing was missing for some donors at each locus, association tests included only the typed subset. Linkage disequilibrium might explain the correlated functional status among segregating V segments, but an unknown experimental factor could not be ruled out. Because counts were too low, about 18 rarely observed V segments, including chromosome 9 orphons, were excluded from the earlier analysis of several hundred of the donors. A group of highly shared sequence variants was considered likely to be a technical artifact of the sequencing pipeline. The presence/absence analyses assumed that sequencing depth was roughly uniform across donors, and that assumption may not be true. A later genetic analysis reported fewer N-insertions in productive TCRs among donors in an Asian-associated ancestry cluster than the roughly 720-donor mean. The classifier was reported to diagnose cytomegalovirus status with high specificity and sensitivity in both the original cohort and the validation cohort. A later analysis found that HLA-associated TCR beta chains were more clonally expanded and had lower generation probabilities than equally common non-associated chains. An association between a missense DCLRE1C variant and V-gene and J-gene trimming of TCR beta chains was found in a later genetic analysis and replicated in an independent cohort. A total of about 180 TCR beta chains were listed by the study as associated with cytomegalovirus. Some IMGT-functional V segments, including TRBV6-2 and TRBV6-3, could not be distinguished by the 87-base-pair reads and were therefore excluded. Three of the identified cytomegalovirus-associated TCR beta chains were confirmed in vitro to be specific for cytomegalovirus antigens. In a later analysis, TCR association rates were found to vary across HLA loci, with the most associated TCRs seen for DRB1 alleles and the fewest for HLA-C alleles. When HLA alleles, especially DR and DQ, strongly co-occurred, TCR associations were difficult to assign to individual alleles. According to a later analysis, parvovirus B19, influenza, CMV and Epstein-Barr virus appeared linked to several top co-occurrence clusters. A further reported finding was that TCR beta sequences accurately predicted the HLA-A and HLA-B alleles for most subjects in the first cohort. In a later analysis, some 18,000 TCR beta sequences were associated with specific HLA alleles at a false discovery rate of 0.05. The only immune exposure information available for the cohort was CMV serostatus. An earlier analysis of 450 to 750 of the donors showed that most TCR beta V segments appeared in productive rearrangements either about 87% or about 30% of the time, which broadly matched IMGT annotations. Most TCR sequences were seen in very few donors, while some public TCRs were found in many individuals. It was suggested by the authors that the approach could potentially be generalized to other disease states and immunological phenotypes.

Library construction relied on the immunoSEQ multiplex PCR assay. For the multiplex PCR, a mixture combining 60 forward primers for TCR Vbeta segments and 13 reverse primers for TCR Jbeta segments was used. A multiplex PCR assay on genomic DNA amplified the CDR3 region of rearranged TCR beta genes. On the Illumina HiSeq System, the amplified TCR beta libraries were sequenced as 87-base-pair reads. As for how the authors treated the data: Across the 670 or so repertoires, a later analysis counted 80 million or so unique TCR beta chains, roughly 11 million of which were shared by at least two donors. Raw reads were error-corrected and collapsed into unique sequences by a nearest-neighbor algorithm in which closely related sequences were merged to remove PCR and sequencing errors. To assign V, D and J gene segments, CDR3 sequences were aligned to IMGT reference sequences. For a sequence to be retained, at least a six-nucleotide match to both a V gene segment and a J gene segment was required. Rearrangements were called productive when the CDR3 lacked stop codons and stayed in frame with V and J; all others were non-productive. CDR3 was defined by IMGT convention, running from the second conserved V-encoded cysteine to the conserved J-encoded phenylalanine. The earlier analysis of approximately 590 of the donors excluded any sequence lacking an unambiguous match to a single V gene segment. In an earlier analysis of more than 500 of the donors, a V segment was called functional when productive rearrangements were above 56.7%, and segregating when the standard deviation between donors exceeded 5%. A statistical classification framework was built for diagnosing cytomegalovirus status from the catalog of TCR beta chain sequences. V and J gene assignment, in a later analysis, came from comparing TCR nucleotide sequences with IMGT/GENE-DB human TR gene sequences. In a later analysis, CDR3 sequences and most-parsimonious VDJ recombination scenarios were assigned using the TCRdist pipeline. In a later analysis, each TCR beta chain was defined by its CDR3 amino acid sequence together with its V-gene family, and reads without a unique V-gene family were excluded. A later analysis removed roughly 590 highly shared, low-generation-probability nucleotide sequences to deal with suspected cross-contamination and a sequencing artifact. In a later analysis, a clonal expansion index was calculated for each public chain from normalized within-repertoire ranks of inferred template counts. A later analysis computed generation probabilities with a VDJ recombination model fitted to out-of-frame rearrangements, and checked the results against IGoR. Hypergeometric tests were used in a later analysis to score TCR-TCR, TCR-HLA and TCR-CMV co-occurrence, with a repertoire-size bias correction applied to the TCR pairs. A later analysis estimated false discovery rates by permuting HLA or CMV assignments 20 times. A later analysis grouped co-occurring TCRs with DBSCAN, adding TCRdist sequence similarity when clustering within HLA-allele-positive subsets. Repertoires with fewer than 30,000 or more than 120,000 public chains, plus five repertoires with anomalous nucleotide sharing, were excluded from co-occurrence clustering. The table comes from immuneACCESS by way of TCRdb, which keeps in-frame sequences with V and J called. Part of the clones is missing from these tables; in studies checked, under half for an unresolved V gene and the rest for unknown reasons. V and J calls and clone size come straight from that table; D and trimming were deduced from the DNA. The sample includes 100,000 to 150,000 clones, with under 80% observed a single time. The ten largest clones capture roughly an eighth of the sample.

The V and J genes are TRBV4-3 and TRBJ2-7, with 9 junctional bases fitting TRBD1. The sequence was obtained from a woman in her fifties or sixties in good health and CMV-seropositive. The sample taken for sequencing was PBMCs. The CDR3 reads CASSQDQRTGAYEQYF. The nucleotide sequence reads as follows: TGCGCCAGCAGCCAAGATCAGCGGACAGGGGCCTACGAGCAGTACTTC.